This T cell receptor beta chain was profiled in a study of T cells in Graves' hyperthyroidism and ophthalmopathy (dated by TCRdb to the late 2010s). Some background on the complete study: Peripheral blood samples were taken at initial diagnosis, before any treatment was given. A discovery cohort of about a hundred patients, about 43 with Graves' ophthalmopathy and about 60 with stable Graves' hyperthyroidism, was used to find distinguishing TCR V-J signatures. After blood sampling, hyperthyroidism patients were treated with methimazole at a starting dose of 30 mg daily, and ophthalmopathy patients were treated with high-dose intravenous methylprednisolone. Whether ophthalmopathy could be predicted prospectively was tested in an independent validation cohort made up of under 20 hyperthyroidism patients plus 17 patients who later progressed to ophthalmopathy. In six Graves' hyperthyroidism patients, the study also compared T-cell repertoires from thyroid tissue with T-cell repertoires from blood. According to the paper, TCR Vbeta CDR3 sequencing was carried out on 135 peripheral blood samples, which came from fewer than 50 ophthalmopathy, around 74 hyperthyroidism and about 17 progressor patients. The roughly 94 discovery patients were randomly split 7:3 into training and test sets. Beyond this particular receptor, the publication reports: In validation, the model predicted progression to ophthalmopathy with approximately 70% sensitivity and roughly 72% specificity, a median of about 6.7 months before onset. Most expanded thyroid clonotypes (frequency above 0.001) were also found in blood, which suggests that blood repertoires may mirror thyroid immune responses. In cross-validation, a model built on a 13 V-J signature told ophthalmopathy apart from stable hyperthyroidism with approximately 90% sensitivity and around 83% specificity, and in testing the same model reached 80%/75%. No statistical method was used to fix the sample size in advance, and group allocation was not hidden from the investigators.

Trimmed from V: 2 bases; trimmed from J: 3 bases; junction bases lacking a gene match: 6. The germline V gene (reference sequence) sets CDR1 to LGHDT and CDR2 to YNNKEL. Taken from cysteine to phenylalanine, the CDR3 has 15 residues. The DNA shown is the 45-base CDR3, in frame from base 1. Hyperthyroidism patients were newly diagnosed, with disease duration under 2 months, and aged 18 to 65 years. Any patient with an uncontrolled infection, another autoimmune disease, pregnancy or lactation was excluded. Diagnoses were based on clinical symptoms, serum thyroxine and TRAb, thyroid ultrasound and orbital computed tomography. Blood from progressor patients was drawn when they were first diagnosed with hyperthyroidism, before any ophthalmopathy symptoms appeared. Ficoll-Paque density gradient centrifugation was used to isolate PBMCs from around 10 ml of fresh peripheral blood. Progressor patients were initially diagnosed with Graves' hyperthyroidism and developed ophthalmopathy during follow-up. Total RNA was extracted with Trizol reagent, and quality was checked on an Agilent 2100 Bioanalyzer.

The TCR beta CDR3 regions were amplified from RNA transcripts. A first-round RT-PCR of the TCR CDR3 used the HTBI primer set with the Qiagen OneStep RT-PCR kit. Libraries were constructed in a second round of multiplex PCR, after which size selection and purification were performed. Libraries were sequenced paired-end with 100 bp reads on an Illumina HiSeq2000. The source study handled its data this way. SOAPnuke was used to process the raw data, throwing out any read that contained adapters or uncalled bases, had a mean Phred below 15, or lacked an exact constant-primer or identifier match. High-quality paired reads were merged with COPE v1.2.5, and unique nucleotide sequences were defined as clonotypes. MiTCR v1.1 was used to align the clonotypes against IMGT TRBV, TRBD and TRBJ reference segments. The analysis included only V-J combinations with a frequency above 0.0001, which together covered 99% to 99.2% of the repertoires. The TCS score was defined as the ratio of F50 (clonal expansion) to E x V (chaos), calculated using BLOSUM62-based TCRdist between CDR3 peptides within each V-J. Welch's t-statistics and random forest reduced fewer than 550 V-J features to 10 to 15, which were used in a naive Bayes classifier (R e1071). Starting from the raw public reads, TCRdb applied fastp trimming at Q25, assembled clones with MiXCR and retained in-frame beta chains. Rows with a matching CDR3 protein are joined into one entry that keeps the most common DNA and genes. In this record, the V and J calls reflect TCRdb's handling and not the investigators' own analysis. The sample table contains under 300,000 distinct CDR3 sequences; only one count was recorded for 25% to 30% of them. Clones ranked in the top ten supply over 25% of the sample.

This clonotype has more than one count but fewer than ten. Its antigen target is currently unknown. It has no much larger one-base neighbor in the sample; base qualities were not kept. The TCR originated in a man aged 40-49 years with Graves' hyperthyroidism that later progressed to Graves' ophthalmopathy. In this chain, TRBV3-1 is recombined with TRBJ1-1; 7 nucleotides in the junction match TRBD1. The sequencing sample was made of blood. In nucleotides, the sequence is TGTGCCAGCAGCCAACCCAACAGGGGCGACACTGAAGCTTTCTTT. This is translated as CASSQPNRGDTEAFF.